This record concerns one T cell receptor (beta chain) sequence. The antigen is unknown. Each sorted subset replicate got 200 ng genomic DNA, 30,000 or so genomes. This table comes from immunoSEQ multiplex PCR, and its TCRdb copy is limited to in-frame clones, with some not included. This sample has approximately 1.9 million clones; 93% occur once, and the top ten carry less than 2%. This specimen comes from a study of shared clonotypes between healthy human individuals. General study results and limits: Four donors held about 5% of naive CD4 clonotypes in common. Among donors, sharing of clonotypes was expected to be affected by sequencing depth. Non-shared clonotypes were found to have lower generation probabilities than the clonotypes that were shared by all four of the sorted-subset donors.

Positively selected for CCR7, the CD45RO-negative cells used as naive CD8 cells excluded terminally differentiated effector memory CD45RA+ cells. This TCR was sampled from a man aged 18-30 years in good health. Some clones in this sample may be carry-over from other donors' samples. Sequenced sample: naive CD8+ T cells from PBMCs.

In nucleotides, the CDR3 is TGTGCCAGCAGCCCAAGGTGGCAGGGAAACACCGGGGAGCTGTTTTTT. This codes for CASSPRWQGNTGELFF. The chain employs TRBV14 and TRBJ2-2; possible D gene TRBD1, 5 bases. V was shortened by 4 bases and J by 2 bases, with 14 bases between the two germline ends. CDR3 size: 16 residues. The V gene's germline CDR1 is SGHDN and CDR2 FVKESK.